This T cell receptor beta chain was profiled in a study of cytomegalovirus exposure and HLA in healthy donors. Primers for the PCR totalled 60 Vbeta and 13 Jbeta. Produced via immunoSEQ multiplex PCR; TCRdb's table is partial and in-frame only. The sample holds around 260,000 clones, 75% to 85% seen once. On this clone itself: No antigen is known for it.

Study findings and constraints: About 87% or about 30% of the time was how often most TCR beta V segments were productive, according to an earlier analysis. The authors listed 164 TCR beta chains as cytomegalovirus-associated. Trimming of TCR beta V- and J-genes showed a link, identified in a later analysis, to a missense DCLRE1C variant.

The CDR3 loop spans 15 amino acids. From germline, CDR1 is SNHLY and CDR2 FYNNEI. The V end was cut by 4 bases, the J end by 7 bases, with 17 bases between. Sequencing was carried out using PBMCs. This TCR was sampled from a girl aged 2-10 years in good health and CMV-seronegative. The chain uses TRBV2 and TRBJ1-5, with D possibly matching TRBD1 (6 bases). The CDR3 nucleotides are TGTGCCAGCAGTGCGCAGGGGCTTAGCAGCCAGCCCCAGCATTTT. It is translated as CASSAQGLSSQPQHF.